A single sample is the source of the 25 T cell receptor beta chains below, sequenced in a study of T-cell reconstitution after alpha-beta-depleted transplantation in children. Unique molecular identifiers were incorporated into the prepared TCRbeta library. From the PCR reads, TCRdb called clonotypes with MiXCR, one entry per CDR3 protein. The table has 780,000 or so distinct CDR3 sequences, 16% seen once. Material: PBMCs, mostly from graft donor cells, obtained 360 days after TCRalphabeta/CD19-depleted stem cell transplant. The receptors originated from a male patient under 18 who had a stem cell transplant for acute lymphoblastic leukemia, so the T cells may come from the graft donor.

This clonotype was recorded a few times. The CDR3 DNA reads TGTGCCAGCAGCCGATCCGGGCCATTAAACAATGAGCAGTTCTTC. Residues: CASSRSGPLNNEQFF. The rearrangement links TRBV11-2 to TRBJ2-1; D is unresolved. The CDR3 has 15 residues. The V end was cut by 5 bases, the J end by 5 bases, with 16 bases between. Germline lookup yields CDR1 SGHAT and CDR2 FQNNGV.

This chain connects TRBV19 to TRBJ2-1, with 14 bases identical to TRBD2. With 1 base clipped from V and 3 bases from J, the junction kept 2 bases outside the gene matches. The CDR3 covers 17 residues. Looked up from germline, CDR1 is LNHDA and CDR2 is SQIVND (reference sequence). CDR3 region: CASSIGLAGGIYNEQFF. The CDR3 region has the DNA TGTGCCAGTAGTATAGGACTAGCGGGAGGGATCTACAATGAGCAGTTCTTC.

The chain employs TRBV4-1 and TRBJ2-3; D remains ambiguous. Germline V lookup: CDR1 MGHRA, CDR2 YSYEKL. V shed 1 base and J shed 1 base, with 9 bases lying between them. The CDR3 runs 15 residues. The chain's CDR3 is CASSQVQVGTDTQYF. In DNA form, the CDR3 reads TGCGCCAGCAGCCAAGTGCAGGTTGGCACAGATACGCAGTATTTT.

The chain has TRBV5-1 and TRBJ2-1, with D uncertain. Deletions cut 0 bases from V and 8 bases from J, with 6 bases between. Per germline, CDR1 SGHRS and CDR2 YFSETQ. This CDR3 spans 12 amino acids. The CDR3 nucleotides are TGCGCCAGCAGCTTGGCAGACGATGAGCAGTTCTTC. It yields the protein CASSLADDEQFF. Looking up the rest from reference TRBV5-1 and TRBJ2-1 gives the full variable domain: KAGVTQTPRYLIKTRGQQVTLSCSPISGHRSVSWYQQTPGQGLQFLFEYFSETQRNKGNFPGRFSGRQFSNSRSEMNVSTLELGDSALYLCASSLADDEQFFGPGTRLTVL.

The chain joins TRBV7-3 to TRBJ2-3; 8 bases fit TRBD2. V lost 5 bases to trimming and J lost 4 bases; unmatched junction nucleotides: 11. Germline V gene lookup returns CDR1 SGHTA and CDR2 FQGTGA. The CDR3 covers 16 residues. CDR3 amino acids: CASSTASGRGPDTQYF. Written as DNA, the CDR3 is TGTGCCAGCAGCACTGCCTCCGGGAGGGGTCCAGATACGCAGTATTTT.

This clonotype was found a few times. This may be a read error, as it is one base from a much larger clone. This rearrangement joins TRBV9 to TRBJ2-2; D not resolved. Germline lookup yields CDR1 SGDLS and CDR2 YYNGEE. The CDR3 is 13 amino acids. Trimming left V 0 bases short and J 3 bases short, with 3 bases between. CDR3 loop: CASSVAYTGELFF. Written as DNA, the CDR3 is TGTGCCAGCAGCGTAGCATACACCGGGGAGCTGTTTTTT.

The DNA for the CDR3 is TGCAGTGCTATCCGGTCGGGAACCTACGAGCAGTACTTC. Its translation is CSAIRSGTYEQYF. The chain combines TRBV20-1 with TRBJ2-7; weak D call: TRBD2 (5 bases). The length of the CDR3 is 13 residues. Per the germline V gene, CDR1 is DFQATT and CDR2 is SNEGSKA (reference sequence). The V and J ends lost 4 bases and 2 bases respectively, with 12 bases between them.

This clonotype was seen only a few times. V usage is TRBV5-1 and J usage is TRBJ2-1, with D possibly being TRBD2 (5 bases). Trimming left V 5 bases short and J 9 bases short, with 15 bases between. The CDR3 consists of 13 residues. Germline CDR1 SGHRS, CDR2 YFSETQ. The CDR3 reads CASSFTSDTEQFF. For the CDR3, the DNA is TGCGCCAGCAGTTTTACTAGTGACACTGAGCAGTTCTTC.

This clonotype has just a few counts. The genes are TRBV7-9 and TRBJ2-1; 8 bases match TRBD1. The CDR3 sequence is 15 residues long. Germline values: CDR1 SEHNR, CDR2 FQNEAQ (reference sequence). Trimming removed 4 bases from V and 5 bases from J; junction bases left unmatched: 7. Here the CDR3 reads CASSSPHRGNNEQFF. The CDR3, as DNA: TGTGCCAGCAGCTCCCCCCACAGGGGGAACAATGAGCAGTTCTTC.

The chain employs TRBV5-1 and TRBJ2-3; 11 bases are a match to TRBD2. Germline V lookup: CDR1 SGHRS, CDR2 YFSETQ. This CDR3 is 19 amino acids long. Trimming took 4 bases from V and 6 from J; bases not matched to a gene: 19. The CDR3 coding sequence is TGCGCCAGCAGCCTCTTCGTGCCCACTACTAGCGGGAGTGGTGATACGCAGTATTTT. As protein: CASSLFVPTTSGSGDTQYF. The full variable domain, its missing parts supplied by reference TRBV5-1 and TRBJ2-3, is KAGVTQTPRYLIKTRGQQVTLSCSPISGHRSVSWYQQTPGQGLQFLFEYFSETQRNKGNFPGRFSGRQFSNSRSEMNVSTLELGDSALYLCASSLFVPTTSGSGDTQYFGPGTRLTVL.

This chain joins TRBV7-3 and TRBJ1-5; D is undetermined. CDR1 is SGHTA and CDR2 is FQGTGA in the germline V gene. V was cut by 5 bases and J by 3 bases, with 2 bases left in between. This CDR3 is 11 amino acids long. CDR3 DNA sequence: TGTGCCAGCAGCCCCAATCAGCCCCAGCATTTT. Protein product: CASSPNQPQHF.

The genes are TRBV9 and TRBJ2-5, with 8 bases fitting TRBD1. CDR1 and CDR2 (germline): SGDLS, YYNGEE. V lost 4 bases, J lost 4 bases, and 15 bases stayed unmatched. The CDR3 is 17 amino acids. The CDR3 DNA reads TGTGCCAGCAGCCCGAGCATGCTCGGACAGGGACGAGAGACCCAGTACTTC. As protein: CASSPSMLGQGRETQYF.

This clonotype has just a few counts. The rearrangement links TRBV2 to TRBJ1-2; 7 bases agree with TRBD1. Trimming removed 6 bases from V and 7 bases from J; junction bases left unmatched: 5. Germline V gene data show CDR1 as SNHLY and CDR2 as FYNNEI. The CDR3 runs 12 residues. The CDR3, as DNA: TGTGCCAGCAGGGGGACAGTTGGTGGCTACACCTTC. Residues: CASRGTVGGYTF.

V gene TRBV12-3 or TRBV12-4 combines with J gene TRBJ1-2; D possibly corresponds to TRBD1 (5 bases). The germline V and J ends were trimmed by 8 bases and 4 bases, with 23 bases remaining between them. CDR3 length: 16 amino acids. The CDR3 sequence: CASGFFGGRGSYGYTF. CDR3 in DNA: TGTGCCAGCGGGTTCTTTGGCGGAAGGGGCAGCTATGGCTACACCTTC.

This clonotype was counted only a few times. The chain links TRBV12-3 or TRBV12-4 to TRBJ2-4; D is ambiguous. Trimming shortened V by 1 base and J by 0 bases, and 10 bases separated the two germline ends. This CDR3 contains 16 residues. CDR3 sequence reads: CASSLGPFVAKNIQYF. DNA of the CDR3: TGTGCCAGCAGTTTAGGACCGTTCGTAGCCAAAAACATTCAGTACTTC.

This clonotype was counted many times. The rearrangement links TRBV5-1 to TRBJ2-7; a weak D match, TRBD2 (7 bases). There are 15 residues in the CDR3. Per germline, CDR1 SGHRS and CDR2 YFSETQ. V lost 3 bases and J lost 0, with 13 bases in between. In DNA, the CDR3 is TGCGCCAGCAGCTGGGGGGCTAGCGGCTCCTACGAGCAGTACTTC. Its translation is CASSWGASGSYEQYF.

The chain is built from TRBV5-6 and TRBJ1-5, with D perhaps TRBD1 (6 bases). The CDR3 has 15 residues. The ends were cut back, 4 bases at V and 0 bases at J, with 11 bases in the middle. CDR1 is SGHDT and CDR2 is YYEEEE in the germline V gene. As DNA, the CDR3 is TGTGCCAGCAGCATCGGACAGTATAGCAATCAGCCCCAGCATTTT. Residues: CASSIGQYSNQPQHF.

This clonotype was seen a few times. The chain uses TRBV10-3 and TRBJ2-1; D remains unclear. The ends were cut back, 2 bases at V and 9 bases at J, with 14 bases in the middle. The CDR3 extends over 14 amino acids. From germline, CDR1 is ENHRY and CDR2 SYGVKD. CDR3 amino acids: CAISETMYSSEQFF. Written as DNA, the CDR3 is TGTGCCATCAGTGAGACCATGTACAGCAGTGAGCAGTTCTTC.

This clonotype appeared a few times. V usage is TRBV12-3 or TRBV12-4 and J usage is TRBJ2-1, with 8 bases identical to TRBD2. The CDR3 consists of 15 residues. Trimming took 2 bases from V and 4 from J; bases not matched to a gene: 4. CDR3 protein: CASSLNSGMYNEQFF. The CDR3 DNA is TGTGCCAGCAGTTTAAATAGCGGGATGTACAATGAGCAGTTCTTC.

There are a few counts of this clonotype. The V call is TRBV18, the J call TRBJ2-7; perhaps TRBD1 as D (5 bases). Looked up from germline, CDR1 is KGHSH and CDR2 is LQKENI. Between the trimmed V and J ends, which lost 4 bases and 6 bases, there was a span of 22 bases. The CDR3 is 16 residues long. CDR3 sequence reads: CASSLPLLYGRGEQYF. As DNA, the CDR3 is TGTGCCAGCTCACTGCCCCTTTTATACGGAAGGGGCGAGCAGTACTTC.

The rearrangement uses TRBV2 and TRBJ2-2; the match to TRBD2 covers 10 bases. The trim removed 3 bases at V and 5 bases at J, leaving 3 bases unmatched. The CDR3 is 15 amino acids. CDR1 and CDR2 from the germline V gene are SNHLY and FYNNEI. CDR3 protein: CASSDRAGGTGELFF. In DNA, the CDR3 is TGTGCCAGCAGTGACCGAGCGGGAGGGACCGGGGAGCTGTTTTTT.

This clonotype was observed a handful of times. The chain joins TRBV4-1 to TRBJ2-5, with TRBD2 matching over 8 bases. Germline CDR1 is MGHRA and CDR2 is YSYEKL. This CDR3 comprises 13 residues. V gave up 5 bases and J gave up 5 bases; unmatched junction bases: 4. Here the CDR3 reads CASSVTSVETQYF. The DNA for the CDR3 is TGCGCCAGCAGCGTGACTAGCGTGGAGACCCAGTACTTC.

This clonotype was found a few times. CDR3 sequence (DNA): TGTGCCAGCCGACTGGCCTCGTTCATGAACACTGAAGCTTTCTTT. Translating gives CASRLASFMNTEAFF. The chain has TRBV7-9 and TRBJ1-1; D unresolved. This CDR3 spans 15 amino acids. The V gene lost 8 bases and the J gene lost 0 bases, with 16 bases spanning the gap. Per germline, CDR1 SEHNR and CDR2 FQNEAQ (reference sequence).

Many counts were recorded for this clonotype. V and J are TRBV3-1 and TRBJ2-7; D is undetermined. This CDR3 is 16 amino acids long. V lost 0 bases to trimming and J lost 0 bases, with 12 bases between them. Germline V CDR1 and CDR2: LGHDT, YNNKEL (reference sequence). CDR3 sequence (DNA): TGTGCCAGCAGCCAAGATTTCCTACAGTTCTCCTACGAGCAGTACTTC. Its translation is CASSQDFLQFSYEQYF.

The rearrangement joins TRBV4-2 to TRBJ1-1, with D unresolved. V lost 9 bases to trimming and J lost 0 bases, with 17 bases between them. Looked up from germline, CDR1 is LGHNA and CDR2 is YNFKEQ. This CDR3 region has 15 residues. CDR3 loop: CARIRPHSMNTEAFF. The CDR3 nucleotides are TGTGCCAGGATCCGGCCCCATTCAATGAACACTGAAGCTTTCTTT.